Listed below are T cell receptor beta chains from one sample, sequenced in a study of T cell repertoires in cytomegalovirus infection. Their recognized antigens are unknown. Using its own MiXCR run on the reads, TCRdb lists one record per CDR3 protein. Among some 560,000 distinct CDR3 sequences listed, 40% were seen once. Sample: cultured PBMCs, taken from culture after CMV antigen stimulation. These receptors were collected from a human donor in good health (CMV status not recorded). Some clones in this sample may be carry-over from other donors' samples. Each CDR3 is given with its conserved first and last residue. D genes are given only for firm matches. Where a row states a size, it is once, few, many or the class of an expanded clone; other rows omit it.

>TRBD1|TRBJ2-3|TRBV20-1|NA
CSATTGWDTQYF
TGCAGTGCCACGACAGGGTGGGATACGCAGTATTTT
>NA|TRBJ2-5|TRBV30|once
CAWRRYQETQYF
TGTGCCTGGAGAAGATACCAAGAGACCCAGTACTTC
>NA|TRBJ1-1|TRBV4-1|NA
CASSLRNPQAGLNTEAFF
TGCGCCAGCAGCCTCCGAAACCCCCAGGCAGGATTGAACACTGAAGCTTTCTTT
>NA|TRBJ2-7|TRBV11-2|NA
CASSSITRRKGTLYEQYF
TGTGCCAGCAGCTCAATCACCCGACGGAAGGGGACTCTCTACGAGCAGTACTTC
>TRBD2|TRBJ2-1|TRBV2|NA
CASRIGGGAYNEQFF
TGTGCCAGCAGGATAGGCGGGGGGGCCTACAATGAGCAGTTCTTC
>NA|TRBJ2-1|TRBV7-6|few
CASSPNYHEQFF
TGTGCCAGCAGCCCTAACTACCATGAGCAGTTCTTC
>NA|TRBJ2-1|TRBV12-3/TRBV12-4|NA
CASREVNEQFF
TGTGCCAGCAGGGAGGTGAATGAGCAGTTCTTC
>TRBD1|TRBJ2-4|TRBV7-9|NA
CASSLAPGTVEFVAKNIQYF
TGTGCCAGCAGCTTAGCGCCCGGGACAGTAGAATTTGTAGCCAAAAACATTCAGTACTTC
>NA|TRBJ1-6|TRBV15|NA
CATSRGMGNSPLHF
TGTGCCACCAGCCGAGGGATGGGCAATTCACCCCTCCACTTT
>TRBD1|TRBJ1-6|TRBV20-1|NA
CSAQGQGTSPLHF
TGCAGTGCTCAGGGACAGGGCACCTCACCCCTCCACTTT
>NA|TRBJ1-2|TRBV6-2/TRBV6-3|few
CASSYRVGQLLANYGYTF
TGTGCCAGCAGTTACCGGGTTGGACAGCTTTTAGCTAACTATGGCTACACCTTC
>NA|TRBJ1-2|TRBV7-8|many
CASSPQGDYGYTF
TGTGCCAGCAGCCCTCAGGGCGACTATGGCTACACCTTC
>NA|TRBJ1-1|TRBV12-3/TRBV12-4|NA
CASSLYPPTGGGNTEAFF
TGTGCCAGCAGTTTGTACCCCCCTACAGGAGGTGGGAACACTGAAGCTTTCTTT
>NA|TRBJ2-5|TRBV11-2|NA
CASSLTVSVETQYF
TGTGCCAGCAGCCTAACGGTATCCGTGGAGACCCAGTACTTC
>NA|TRBJ2-7|TRBV20-1|NA
CSARRGTGYEQYF
TGCAGTGCTAGGAGGGGTACAGGCTACGAGCAGTACTTC
>NA|TRBJ2-3|TRBV6-1|NA
CASSEARQALGDTQYF
TGTGCCAGCAGTGAAGCGCGACAGGCCCTCGGGGATACGCAGTATTTT
>NA|TRBJ1-4|TRBV28|NA
CASSFGASNEKLFF
TGTGCCAGCAGTTTTGGGGCTTCTAATGAAAAACTGTTTTTT
>NA|TRBJ1-2|TRBV25-1|NA
CASSHLTAGKGHGYTF
TGTGCCAGCAGTCACCTGACGGCGGGTAAGGGCCATGGCTACACCTTC
>NA|TRBJ2-1|TRBV7-9|few
CASGPEAYNEQFF
TGTGCCAGTGGTCCGGAGGCCTACAATGAGCAGTTCTTC
>TRBD1|TRBJ2-1|TRBV27|NA
CASSLSSRGQGVNEQFF
TGTGCCAGCAGTTTATCGTCCCGTGGCCAGGGGGTTAATGAGCAGTTCTTC
>NA|TRBJ2-3|TRBV2|NA
CASGRFLFTDTQYF
TGTGCCAGCGGGAGGTTCCTATTCACAGATACGCAGTATTTT
>TRBD2|TRBJ2-3|TRBV2|NA
CASSPTSGRWSTDTQYF
TGTGCCAGCAGCCCCACTAGCGGGAGATGGAGCACAGATACGCAGTATTTT
>TRBD1|TRBJ2-7|TRBV7-6|NA
CASSLPRDRLHEQYF
TGTGCCAGCAGTTTGCCGAGGGACAGGCTCCACGAGCAGTACTTC
>NA|TRBJ1-1|TRBV9|NA
CASSSSEDGNEAFF
TGTGCCAGCAGCTCCAGTGAGGACGGTAATGAAGCTTTCTTT
>NA|TRBJ2-1|TRBV6-2/TRBV6-3|NA
CASSYWIDNEQFF
TGTGCCAGCAGTTACTGGATTGACAATGAGCAGTTCTTC
>NA|TRBJ2-3|TRBV20-1|NA
CSARDVRKTDTQYF
TGCAGTGCTAGAGATGTGCGAAAAACAGATACGCAGTATTTT
>NA|TRBJ1-3|TRBV19|NA
CATKNRVSGNTIYF
TGTGCCACCAAGAACAGGGTGTCGGGAAACACCATATATTTT
>NA|TRBJ2-3|TRBV27|few
CASSLTSPTDTQYF
TGTGCCAGCAGTTTAACTAGCCCGACAGATACGCAGTATTTT
>TRBD2|TRBJ2-7|TRBV4-1|NA
CASSQTALAGLSYEQYF
TGCGCCAGCAGCCAGACCGCGCTAGCGGGCCTCTCCTACGAGCAGTACTTC
>NA|TRBJ2-2|TRBV12-3/TRBV12-4|few
CASSLAGLSRGNTGELFF
TGTGCCAGCAGTCTAGCAGGCCTCTCGAGGGGGAACACCGGGGAGCTGTTTTTT
>TRBD2|TRBJ2-3|TRBV7-2|many
CASSPDRHTSGGTRDAQYF
TGTGCCAGCAGCCCAGACCGGCATACTAGCGGGGGCACCAGGGATGCGCAGTATTTT
>TRBD1|TRBJ2-1|TRBV20-1|NA
CSARGGDRGRNEQFF
TGCAGTGCTAGAGGGGGCGACAGGGGGCGCAATGAGCAGTTCTTC
>TRBD1|TRBJ2-4|TRBV7-8|few
CASSLGTGQNIQYF
TGTGCCAGCAGCTTAGGGACAGGGCAAAACATTCAGTACTTC
>NA|TRBJ2-5|TRBV2|few
CASMRWGETQYF
TGTGCCAGCATGCGTTGGGGAGAGACCCAGTACTTC
>TRBD2|TRBJ2-1|TRBV7-6|NA
CASSSGGLAGYNEQFF
TGTGCCAGCAGCTCTGGCGGGCTAGCGGGATACAATGAGCAGTTCTTC
>NA|TRBJ1-2|TRBV7-6|NA
CAIPKGGGYGYTF
TGTGCCATCCCGAAGGGTGGGGGCTATGGCTACACCTTC
>TRBD2|TRBJ2-1|TRBV28|NA
CASTWTSAWYEQFF
TGTGCCAGCACCTGGACTAGCGCTTGGTATGAGCAGTTCTTC
>NA|TRBJ1-2|TRBV6-8|NA
CASRPRGGDGYTF
TGTGCCAGCAGACCCAGGGGCGGCGACGGCTACACCTTC
>NA|TRBJ2-7|TRBV7-2|medium-sized
CASSLGRGSYEQYF
TGTGCCAGCAGCCTGGGCCGGGGGTCCTACGAGCAGTACTTC